This T cell receptor (beta chain) was retrieved from a study of blood T cells in healthy people across ages. About this clonotype itself: What it binds is unknown.

Next came a second PCR, run for about 7 to 12 cycles, which used a sample-barcoded 5' primer along with a J-beta primer mix. In TCRdb, the 5' RACE reads were re-called with MiXCR into one record per CDR3 protein. This table has over a million distinct CDR3 sequences, around 43% appearing once. Study-wide results and caveats: Researchers deemed the diversity estimates from one million T cells underestimates.

J lost 8 bases, V lost 5 bases, and 13 bases had no gene match. CDR1 and CDR2 from the germline V gene are DFQATT and SNEGSKA (reference sequence). This CDR3 is 14 amino acids long. The rearrangement uses TRBV20-1 and TRBJ2-3; 7 positions agree with TRBD2. This sequence originates from a woman aged 55-75 years in good health. Sequencing was done on a sample of blood. The CDR3 DNA reads as TGCAGTGCTCGACCGGGAGGCCCCACTAGTACGCAGTATTTT. This sequence encodes CSARPGGPTSTQYF.